The following is a T cell receptor beta chain sequence with its context. The target antigen is unknown. This CDR3 has 13 amino acids. In germline, CDR1 is DFQATT, CDR2 SNEGSKA (reference sequence). Trimming pared 5 bases from V and 9 bases from J, leaving 17 bases between. TCRdb recomputed calls from the reads with MiXCR, one row per CDR3 protein. This sample carries hundreds of thousands of distinct CDR3 sequences, 33% of them seen once, and the ten largest clones take about 18%. This entry belongs to a study of T cell repertoires in cytomegalovirus infection. For the study at large: Selected CMV epitopes included recently identified HLA-C-restricted ones as well as well-studied HLA-B-restricted ones. Public signatures in TCR beta pointed to CMV infection and matching HLA type.

Points from the study as a whole: The cumulative frequency of public TCR beta families distinguished individuals who carried CMV together with the relevant HLA.

The clonotype originates from a human donor in good health (CMV status not recorded). Some clones in this sample may be carry-over from other donors' samples. Source: cultured PBMCs, taken from culture after CMV antigen stimulation. The chain has TRBV20-1 and TRBJ1-5; D not resolved. CDR3 nucleotide sequence: TGCAGTGCTCTTGCTGGCACCTTAAGGCCCCAGCATTTT. It translates to CSALAGTLRPQHF.